These 22 T cell receptor beta chains were sequenced from one sample in a study of blood T cell repertoires in COVID-19. Method: immunoSEQ multiplex PCR; TCRdb's copy keeps in-frame clones and lacks some. The sample has 70,000 or so clones; 60% to 85% are singletons. The sequenced sample was peripheral blood. The receptors derive from a man between 65 and 85 years old with acute or convalescent COVID-19.

The CDR3: CSASDAIRDSEAFF. Here the CDR3 DNA reads TGCAGTGCTAGTGATGCTATTCGGGACAGCGAAGCTTTCTTT. The chain employs TRBV20-1 and TRBJ1-1; 7 bases align to TRBD1. The germline V gene has CDR1 DFQATT and CDR2 SNEGSKA (reference sequence). V was clipped by 3 bases and J by 8 bases; unmatched bases: 12. This CDR3 is built from 14 residues.

This clone was observed a few times. This chain links TRBV7-2 with TRBJ1-3, with a weak D call TRBD1 (5 bases). V was clipped by 5 bases and J by 2 bases, with 10 bases between them. CDR3 length: 14 amino acids. Germline CDR1 SGHTA, CDR2 FQGNSA. The CDR3 coding sequence is TGTGCCAGCAGCCAACAGGCGACTGGAAACACCATATATTTT. Translated, it gives CASSQQATGNTIYF.

The rearrangement uses TRBV5-4 and TRBJ2-7; 7 bases fit TRBD2. The V segment lost 3 bases and the J segment 5 bases; nucleotides outside the gene matches: 5. The CDR3 loop spans 13 amino acids. The germline gives CDR1 SGHNT, CDR2 YYREEE (reference sequence). CDR3 protein: CASSWGGSHEQYF. In DNA, the CDR3 is TGTGCCAGCAGCTGGGGAGGGAGCCACGAGCAGTACTTC.

The CDR3 DNA reads TGTGCCAGCAGCGTAGACAGCCTCAATCAGCCCCAGCATTTT. Translating gives CASSVDSLNQPQHF. This rearrangement joins TRBV9 to TRBJ1-5; D is unclear. Trimming shortened V by 0 bases and J by 3 bases, and 7 bases separated the two germline ends. This CDR3 has 14 residues. Germline CDR1 SGDLS, CDR2 YYNGEE.

The rearrangement joins TRBV27 to TRBJ1-5; maybe TRBD1 (5 bases). Trimming removed 3 bases from V and 4 bases from J, with 13 bases in between. CDR1 and CDR2 (germline): MNHEY, SMNVEV (reference sequence). The CDR3 covers 15 residues. CDR3 in amino acids: CASSFGASPNQPQHF. The DNA for the CDR3 is TGTGCCAGCAGTTTTGGGGCCAGCCCAAATCAGCCCCAGCATTTT.

The chain uses TRBV5-1 and TRBJ2-3; D is undetermined. The CDR3 has 15 amino acids. Germline V gene data show CDR1 as SGHRS and CDR2 as YFSETQ. The ends were cut back, 0 bases at V and 2 bases at J, with 10 bases in the middle. CDR3 DNA sequence: TGCGCCAGCAGCTTGGGCACACCCACCACAGATACGCAGTATTTT. Translation: CASSLGTPTTDTQYF.

This clone was seen more than once but under ten times. The rearrangement joins TRBV11-3 to TRBJ1-1, with D unresolved. Germline CDR1 reads SGHNT; CDR2 reads YENEEA. This CDR3 spans 13 amino acids. V lost 4 bases to trimming and J lost 3 bases, with 9 bases between them. Here the CDR3 DNA reads TGTGCCAGCAGCTCCGGGTTATACACTGAAGCTTTCTTT. Its translation is CASSSGLYTEAFF.

The rearrangement uses TRBV19 and TRBJ1-1; no clear D. Deletions cut 1 base from V and 6 bases from J, with 9 bases between. CDR3 length: 13 residues. Germline CDR1 reads LNHDA; CDR2 reads SQIVND (reference sequence). CDR3 residues: CASSIANEAEAFF. In DNA form, the CDR3 reads TGTGCCAGTAGTATAGCCAACGAGGCTGAAGCTTTCTTT. Drawing the rest from reference TRBV19 and TRBJ1-1, the complete variable domain is DGGITQSPKYLFRKEGQNVTLSCEQNLNHDAMYWYRQDPGQGLRLIYYSQIVNDFQKGDIAEGYSVSREKKESFPLTVTSAQKNPTAFYLCASSIANEAEAFFGQGTRLTVV.

The CDR3 DNA sequence: TGCGCCAGCAGCTTTCCGGGGGACGAAGCTTTCTTT. Translation gives CASSFPGDEAFF. The rearrangement joins TRBV5-1 to TRBJ1-1, with a weak D call TRBD1 (5 bases). Trimming removed 2 bases from V and 8 bases from J, with 10 bases in between. Germline V gene data show CDR1 as SGHRS and CDR2 as YFSETQ. CDR3 size: 12 residues.

V and J are TRBV25-1 and TRBJ1-3; 7 positions agree with TRBD1. This CDR3 has 18 residues. Germline loops: CDR1 MGHDK, CDR2 SYGVNS. The V segment lost 4 bases and the J segment 0 bases; nucleotides outside the gene matches: 12. CDR3 sequence: CASSGLREGAFSGNTIYF. DNA for the CDR3: TGTGCCAGCAGTGGCCTACGGGAGGGGGCGTTCTCTGGAAACACCATATATTTT.

The chain employs TRBV6-5 and TRBJ1-2; 7 nucleotides line up with TRBD1. V lost 4 bases and J lost 0; bases outside the gene matches: 5. The germline CDR1 and CDR2 sequences are MNHEY and SVGAGI. The CDR3 has 15 amino acids. Here the CDR3 reads CASSSGQSSNYGYTF. CDR3 DNA: TGTGCCAGCAGTTCGGGACAGTCATCTAACTATGGCTACACCTTC.

This chain links TRBV28 with TRBJ2-5, with TRBD2 matching over 12 bases. CDR1 is MDHEN, CDR2 SYDVKM, per germline. This CDR3 contains 17 residues. J gave up 2 bases and V 2 bases, and 6 bases lay outside the gene matches. CDR3 sequence reads: CASSLPLGLAGQETQYF. The CDR3 DNA sequence: TGTGCCAGCAGTTTACCGTTGGGACTAGCGGGTCAAGAGACCCAGTACTTC.

This clone was counted only a few times. The J gene is TRBJ2-3, the V gene TRBV10-3; TRBD2 aligns across 11 bases. The ends lost 11 bases at V and 7 bases at J; junction bases unmatched: 8. Germline values: CDR1 ENHRY, CDR2 SYGVKD. The CDR3 covers 13 residues. CDR3 sequence reads: CAALTSGRNTQYF. CDR3 DNA sequence: TGTGCCGCGCTAACTAGCGGGAGAAATACGCAGTATTTT.

V and J are TRBV3-1 (or the pseudogene TRBV3-2) and TRBJ2-5, with 9 bases aligning to TRBD2. This CDR3 comprises 14 residues. V lost 5 bases and J lost 5; bases outside the gene matches: 6. CDR1 LGHDT and CDR2 YNNKEL come from the germline V gene (reference sequence). In DNA, the CDR3 is TGTGCCAGCAGCGGGACTAGCAGATGGGAGACCCAGTACTTC. Amino acid sequence: CASSGTSRWETQYF.

The chain employs TRBV4-1 and TRBJ2-3; TRBD2 aligns across 10 bases. The CDR3 is 16 amino acids. J lost 1 base, V lost 4 bases, and 5 bases had no gene match. CDR1 is MGHRA, CDR2 YSYEKL, per germline. The CDR3 loop reads CASSLGTSAGTDTQYF. Written as DNA, the CDR3 is TGCGCCAGCAGCCTAGGGACTAGCGCCGGCACAGATACGCAGTATTTT.

The chain couples TRBV18 to TRBJ2-3; tentative D call: TRBD1 (6 bases). Trimming pared 1 base from V and 4 bases from J, leaving 21 bases between. This CDR3 is 18 amino acids long. Germline V gene lookup returns CDR1 KGHSH and CDR2 LQKENI. The chain's CDR3 is CASSPRESLGARADTQYF. DNA of the CDR3: TGTGCCAGCTCACCACGGGAGTCGCTGGGGGCGAGGGCAGATACGCAGTATTTT.

This chain uses TRBV27 with TRBJ2-7; TRBD2 is a possible D gene (5 bases). There are 14 residues in the CDR3. Trimming removed 3 bases from V and 6 bases from J, with 15 bases in between. Germline lookup yields CDR1 MNHEY and CDR2 SMNVEV (reference sequence). The CDR3: CASSFAGRGREQYF. The CDR3 coding sequence is TGTGCCAGCAGTTTTGCGGGTCGAGGACGCGAGCAGTACTTC.

This clone was counted only a few times. This chain links TRBV19 with TRBJ1-5, with 7 nucleotides matching TRBD1. The CDR3 covers 15 residues. Germline assignment: CDR1 LNHDA and CDR2 SQIVND (reference sequence). Unmatched junction bases numbered 7, after V lost 3 bases and J lost 5 bases. The CDR3 sequence: CASSIGQVGYQPQHF. The CDR3 region has the DNA TGTGCCAGTAGTATTGGACAGGTTGGGTATCAGCCCCAGCATTTT.

This clone has more than one count but fewer than ten. The genes are TRBV12-2 and TRBJ2-1; the table's D call, TRBD2, has no DNA check behind it. TRBV12-2 is listed as a pseudogene. This CDR3 comprises 21 residues. In DNA, the CDR3 is TGTGCAAGTCGCCCCCCGGGGGGGGGACTAGCGGGAGTAAGGTCCTACAATGAGCAGTTCTTC. Translation gives CASRPPGGGLAGVRSYNEQFF.

The gene calls are TRBV4-3 and TRBJ1-4; 7 nucleotides align to TRBD1. V shed 0 bases and J 0 bases; nucleotides not matched to a gene: 10. CDR1 is LGHNA and CDR2 is YSLEER in the germline V gene. This CDR3 has 19 residues. The CDR3 nucleotides are TGCGCCAGCAGCCAAGACCCTAACAGGGGACATGCAACTAATGAAAAACTGTTTTTT. Translated, it gives CASSQDPNRGHATNEKLFF.

The rearrangement links TRBV9 to TRBJ2-1; D may be TRBD2 (6 bases). Trimming shortened V by 0 bases and J by 6 bases, and 10 bases separated the two germline ends. The CDR3 totals 14 residues. Per the germline V gene, CDR1 is SGDLS and CDR2 is YYNGEE. CDR3 DNA sequence: TGTGCCAGCAGCGTAGGAGGTAGCGGCAATGAGCAGTTCTTC. Protein sequence: CASSVGGSGNEQFF.

This chain joins TRBV7-9 and TRBJ1-1; 7 positions match TRBD1. J was trimmed by 4 bases and V by 6 bases; bases with no gene match: 14. CDR1 is SEHNR, CDR2 FQNEAQ, per germline (reference sequence). The CDR3 runs to 16 residues. The CDR3 DNA is TGTGCCAGCAGAACCCTCGGCGAGGGGGCGAGCACTGAAGCTTTCTTT. Amino acid sequence: CASRTLGEGASTEAFF. Looking up the rest from reference TRBV7-9 and TRBJ1-1 gives the full variable domain: DTGVSQNPRHKITKRGQNVTFRCDPISEHNRLYWYRQTLGQGPEFLTYFQNEAQLEKSRLLSDRFSAERPKGSFSTLEIQRTEQGDSAMYLCASRTLGEGASTEAFFGQGTRLTVV.